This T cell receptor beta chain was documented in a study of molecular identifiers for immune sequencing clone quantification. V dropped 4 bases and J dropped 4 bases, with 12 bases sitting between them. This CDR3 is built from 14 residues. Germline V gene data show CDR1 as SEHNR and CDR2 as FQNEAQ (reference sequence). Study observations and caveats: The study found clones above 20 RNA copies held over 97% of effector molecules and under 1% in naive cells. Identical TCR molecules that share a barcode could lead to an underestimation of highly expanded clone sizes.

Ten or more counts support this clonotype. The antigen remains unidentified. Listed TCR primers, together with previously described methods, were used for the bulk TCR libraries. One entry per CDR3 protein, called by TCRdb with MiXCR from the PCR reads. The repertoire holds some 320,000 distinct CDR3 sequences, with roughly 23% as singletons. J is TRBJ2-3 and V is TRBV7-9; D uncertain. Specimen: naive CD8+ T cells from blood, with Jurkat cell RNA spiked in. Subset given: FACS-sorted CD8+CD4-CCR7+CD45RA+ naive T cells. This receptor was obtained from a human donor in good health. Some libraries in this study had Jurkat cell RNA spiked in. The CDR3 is CASSSHLTPDTQYF. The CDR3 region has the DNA TGTGCCAGCAGCTCCCATCTAACCCCAGATACGCAGTATTTT.